This T cell receptor (beta chain) came from a study of blood T cell repertoires in COVID-19. This CDR3 contains 13 residues. The V gene's germline CDR1 is SGDLS and CDR2 YYNGEE. V lost 4 bases, J lost 7 bases, and 15 bases lay in between. Method: immunoSEQ multiplex PCR; TCRdb's copy keeps in-frame clones and lacks some. The data show a few hundred thousand clones, about 82% seen once. This sequence was found in a woman between 45 and 65 years old with acute or convalescent COVID-19. What was sequenced was peripheral blood. The chain employs TRBV9 and TRBJ2-7; a weak D match, TRBD1 (5 bases). CDR3 protein: CASSQDTLSEQYF. CDR3 sequence (DNA): TGTGCCAGCAGCCAGGACACGCTTTCTGAGCAGTACTTC.